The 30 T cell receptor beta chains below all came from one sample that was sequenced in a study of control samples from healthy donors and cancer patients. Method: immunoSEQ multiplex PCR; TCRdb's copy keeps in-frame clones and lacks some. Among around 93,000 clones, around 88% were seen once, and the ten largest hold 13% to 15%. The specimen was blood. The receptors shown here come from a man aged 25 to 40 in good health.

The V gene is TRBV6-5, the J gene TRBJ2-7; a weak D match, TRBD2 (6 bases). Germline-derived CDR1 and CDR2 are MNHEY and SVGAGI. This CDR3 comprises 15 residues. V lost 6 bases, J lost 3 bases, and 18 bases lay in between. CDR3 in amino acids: CASSQVGSRSYEQYF. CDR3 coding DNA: TGTGCCAGCAGCCAGGTCGGGAGTCGCAGCTACGAGCAGTACTTC.

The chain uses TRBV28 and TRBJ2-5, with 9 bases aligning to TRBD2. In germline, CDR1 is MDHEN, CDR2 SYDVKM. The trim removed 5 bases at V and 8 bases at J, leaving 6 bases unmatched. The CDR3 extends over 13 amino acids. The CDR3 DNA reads TGTGCCAGCAGTCCCGGGACTAGCCGAACCCAGTACTTC. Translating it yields CASSPGTSRTQYF.

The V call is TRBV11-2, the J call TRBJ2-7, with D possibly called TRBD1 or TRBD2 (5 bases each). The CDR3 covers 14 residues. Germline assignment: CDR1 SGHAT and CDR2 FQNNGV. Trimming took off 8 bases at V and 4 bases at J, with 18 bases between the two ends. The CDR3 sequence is CASGLGPGQYEQYF. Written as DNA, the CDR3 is TGTGCCAGCGGTTTGGGACCAGGTCAATACGAGCAGTACTTC.

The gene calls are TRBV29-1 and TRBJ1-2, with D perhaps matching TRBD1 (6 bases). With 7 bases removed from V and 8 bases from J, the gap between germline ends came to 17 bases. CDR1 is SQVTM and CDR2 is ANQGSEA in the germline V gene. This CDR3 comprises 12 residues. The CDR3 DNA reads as TGCAGCGCCGTAGGACAGCGCTGGGGCTACACCTTC. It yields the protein CSAVGQRWGYTF.

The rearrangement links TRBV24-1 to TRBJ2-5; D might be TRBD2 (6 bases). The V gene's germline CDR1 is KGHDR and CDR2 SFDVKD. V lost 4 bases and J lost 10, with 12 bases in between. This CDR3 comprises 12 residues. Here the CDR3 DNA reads TGTGCCACCAGTGACCCCGGGGGTGGCCAGTACTTC. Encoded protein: CATSDPGGGQYF.

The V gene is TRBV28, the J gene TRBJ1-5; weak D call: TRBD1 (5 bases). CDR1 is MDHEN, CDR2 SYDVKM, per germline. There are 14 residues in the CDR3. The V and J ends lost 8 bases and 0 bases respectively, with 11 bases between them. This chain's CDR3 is CASLGGRSNQPQHF. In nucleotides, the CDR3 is TGTGCCAGCTTGGGGGGACGTAGCAATCAGCCCCAGCATTTT.

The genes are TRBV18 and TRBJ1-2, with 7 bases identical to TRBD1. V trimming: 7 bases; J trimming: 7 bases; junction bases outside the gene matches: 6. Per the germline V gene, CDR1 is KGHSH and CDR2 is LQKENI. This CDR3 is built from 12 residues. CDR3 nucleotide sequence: TGTGCCAGCTGGCGTACAGGGGTTGGCTACACCTTC. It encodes CASWRTGVGYTF.

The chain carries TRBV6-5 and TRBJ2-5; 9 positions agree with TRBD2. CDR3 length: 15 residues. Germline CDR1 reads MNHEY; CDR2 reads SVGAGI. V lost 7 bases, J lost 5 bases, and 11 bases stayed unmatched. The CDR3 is CASKTSGREGETQYF. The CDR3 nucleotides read TGTGCCAGCAAGACTAGCGGACGCGAGGGGGAGACCCAGTACTTC.

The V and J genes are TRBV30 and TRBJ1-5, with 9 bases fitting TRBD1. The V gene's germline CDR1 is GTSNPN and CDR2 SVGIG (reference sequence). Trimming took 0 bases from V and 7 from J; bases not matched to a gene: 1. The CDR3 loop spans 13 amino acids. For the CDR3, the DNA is TGTGCCTGGAGTGTACAGGGGGCCCAGCCCCAGCATTTT. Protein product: CAWSVQGAQPQHF.

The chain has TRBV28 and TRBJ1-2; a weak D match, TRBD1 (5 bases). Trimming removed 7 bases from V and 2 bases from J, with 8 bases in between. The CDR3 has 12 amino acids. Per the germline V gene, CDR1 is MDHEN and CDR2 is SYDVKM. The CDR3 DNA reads TGTGCCAGCAAGACAGAGAACTATGGCTACACCTTC. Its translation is CASKTENYGYTF.

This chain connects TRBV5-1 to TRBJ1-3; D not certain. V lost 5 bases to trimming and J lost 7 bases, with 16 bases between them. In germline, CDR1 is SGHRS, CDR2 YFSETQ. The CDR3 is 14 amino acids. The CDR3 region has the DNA TGCGCCAGCAGTTTACAGTCCCCTGAGAACACCATATATTTT. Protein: CASSLQSPENTIYF.

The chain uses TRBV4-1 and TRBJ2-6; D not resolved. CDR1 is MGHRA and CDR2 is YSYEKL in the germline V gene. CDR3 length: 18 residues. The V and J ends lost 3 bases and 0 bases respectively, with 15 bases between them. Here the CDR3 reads CASSHLRVGRSGANVLTF. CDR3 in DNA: TGCGCCAGCAGCCACCTACGGGTAGGCCGCTCTGGGGCCAACGTCCTGACTTTC.

The CDR3 protein is CASSIFSSGRPNEQFF. DNA of the CDR3: TGTGCCAGCAGCATATTTTCTAGCGGGAGGCCTAATGAGCAGTTCTTC. The rearrangement uses TRBV7-2 and TRBJ2-1; 11 bases are shared with TRBD2. The CDR3 consists of 16 residues. Germline CDR1 SGHTA, CDR2 FQGNSA. With V trimmed by 5 bases and J by 7 bases, 10 bases remained unmatched. Full variable domain (outside the CDR3, taken from reference TRBV7-2 and TRBJ2-1): GAGVSQSPSNKVTEKGKDVELRCDPISGHTALYWYRQSLGQGLEFLIYFQGNSAPDKSGLPSDRFSAERTGGSVSTLTIQRTQQEDSAVYLCASSIFSSGRPNEQFFGPGTRLTVL.

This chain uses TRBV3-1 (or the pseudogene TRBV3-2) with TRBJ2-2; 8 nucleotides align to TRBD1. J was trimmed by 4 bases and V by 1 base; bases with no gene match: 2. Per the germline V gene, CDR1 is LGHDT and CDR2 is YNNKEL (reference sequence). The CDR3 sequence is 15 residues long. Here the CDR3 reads CASSQGQGATGELFF. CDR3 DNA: TGTGCCAGCAGCCAAGGTCAGGGGGCCACCGGGGAGCTGTTTTTT.

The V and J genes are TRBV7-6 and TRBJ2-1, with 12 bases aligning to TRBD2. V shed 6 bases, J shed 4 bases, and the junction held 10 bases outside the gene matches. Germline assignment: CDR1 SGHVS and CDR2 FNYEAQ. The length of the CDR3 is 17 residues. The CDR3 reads CASSLRASGREYNEQFF. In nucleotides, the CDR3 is TGTGCCAGCAGTTTAAGGGCTAGCGGGAGGGAGTACAATGAGCAGTTCTTC. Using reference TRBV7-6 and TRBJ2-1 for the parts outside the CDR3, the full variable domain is GAGVSQSPRYKVTKRGQDVALRCDPISGHVSLYWYRQALGQGPEFLTYFNYEAQQDKSGLPNDRFSAERPEGSISTLTIQRTEQRDSAMYRCASSLRASGREYNEQFFGPGTRLTVL.

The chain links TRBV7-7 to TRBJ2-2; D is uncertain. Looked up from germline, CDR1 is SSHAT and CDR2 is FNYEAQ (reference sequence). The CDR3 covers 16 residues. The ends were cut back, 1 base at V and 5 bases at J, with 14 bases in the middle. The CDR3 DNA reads TGTGCCAGCAGCTTAGGGTTCAGCCCAAGGACCGGGGAGCTGTTTTTT. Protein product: CASSLGFSPRTGELFF.

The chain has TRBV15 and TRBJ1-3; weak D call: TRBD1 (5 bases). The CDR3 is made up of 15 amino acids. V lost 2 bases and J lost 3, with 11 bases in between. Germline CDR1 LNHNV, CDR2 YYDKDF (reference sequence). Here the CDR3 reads CATSRSGWDGNTIYF. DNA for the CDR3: TGTGCCACCAGCAGATCAGGGTGGGATGGAAACACCATATATTTT.

CDR3 nucleotide sequence: TGTGCCAGCAGTCCGGGGGCCCACACTGAAGCTTTCTTT. This encodes CASSPGAHTEAFF. The chain is built from TRBV12-3 or TRBV12-4 and TRBJ1-1; D may be TRBD1 (6 bases). The CDR3 has 13 amino acids. Trimming took off 5 bases at V and 3 bases at J, with 10 bases between the two ends.

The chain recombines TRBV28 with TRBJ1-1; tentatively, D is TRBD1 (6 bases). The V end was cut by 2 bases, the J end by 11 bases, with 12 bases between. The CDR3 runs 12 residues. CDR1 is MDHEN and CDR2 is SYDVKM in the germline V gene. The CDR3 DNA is TGTGCCAGCAGTTTACTCCAGGGGTTCGCTTTCTTT. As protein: CASSLLQGFAFF.

The CDR3 DNA is TGTGCCAGCAGCCGAACAGGGGCTAGTGGAAACACCATATATTTT. Its translation: CASSRTGASGNTIYF. This chain joins TRBV2 and TRBJ1-3; 7 bases map to TRBD1. The J segment lost 3 bases and the V segment lost 6 bases, leaving 8 bases of the junction unmatched. Per the germline V gene, CDR1 is SNHLY and CDR2 is FYNNEI. The CDR3 is 15 amino acids. Based on the CDR3 plus reference TRBV2 and TRBJ1-3, the full variable domain is EPEVTQTPSHQVTQMGQEVILRCVPISNHLYFYWYRQILGQKVEFLVSFYNNEISEKSEIFDDQFSVERPDGSNFTLKIRSTKLEDSAMYFCASSRTGASGNTIYFGEGSWLTVV.

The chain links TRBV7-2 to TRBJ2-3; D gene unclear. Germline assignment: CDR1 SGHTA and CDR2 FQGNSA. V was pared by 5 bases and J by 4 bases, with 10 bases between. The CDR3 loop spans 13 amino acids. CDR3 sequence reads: CASSQTFADTQYF. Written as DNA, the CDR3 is TGTGCCAGCAGCCAGACTTTCGCAGATACGCAGTATTTT.

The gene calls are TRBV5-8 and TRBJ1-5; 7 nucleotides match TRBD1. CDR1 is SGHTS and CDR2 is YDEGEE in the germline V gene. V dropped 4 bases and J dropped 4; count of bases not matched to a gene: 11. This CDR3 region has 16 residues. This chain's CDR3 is CASSVYRTGENQPQHF. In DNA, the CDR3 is TGTGCCAGCAGCGTTTACCGGACAGGCGAAAATCAGCCCCAGCATTTT.

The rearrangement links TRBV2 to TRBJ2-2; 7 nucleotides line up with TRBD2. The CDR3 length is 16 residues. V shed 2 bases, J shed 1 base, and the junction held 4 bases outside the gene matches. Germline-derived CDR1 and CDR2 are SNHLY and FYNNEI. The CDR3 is CASSEPASGNTGELFF. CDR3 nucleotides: TGTGCCAGCAGTGAACCCGCTAGCGGGAACACCGGGGAGCTGTTTTTT. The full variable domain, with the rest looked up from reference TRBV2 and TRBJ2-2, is EPEVTQTPSHQVTQMGQEVILRCVPISNHLYFYWYRQILGQKVEFLVSFYNNEISEKSEIFDDQFSVERPDGSNFTLKIRSTKLEDSAMYFCASSEPASGNTGELFFGEGSRLTVL.

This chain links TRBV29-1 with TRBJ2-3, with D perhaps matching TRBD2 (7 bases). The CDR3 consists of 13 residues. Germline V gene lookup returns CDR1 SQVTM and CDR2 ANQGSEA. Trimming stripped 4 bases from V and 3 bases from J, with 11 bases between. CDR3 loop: CSVVRGATDTQYF. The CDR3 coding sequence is TGCAGCGTTGTTCGGGGGGCAACAGATACGCAGTATTTT.

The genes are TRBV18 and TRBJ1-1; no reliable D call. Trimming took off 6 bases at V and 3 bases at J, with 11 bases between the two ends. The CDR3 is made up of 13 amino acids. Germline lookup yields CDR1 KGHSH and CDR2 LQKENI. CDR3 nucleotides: TGTGCCAGCTCCCCGGGTAAGGACACTGAAGCTTTCTTT. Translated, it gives CASSPGKDTEAFF.

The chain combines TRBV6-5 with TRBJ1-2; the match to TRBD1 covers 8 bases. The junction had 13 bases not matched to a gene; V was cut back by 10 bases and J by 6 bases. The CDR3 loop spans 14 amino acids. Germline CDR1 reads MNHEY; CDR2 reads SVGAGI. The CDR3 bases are TGTGCCACCGCAGGGGGCGCGTGGATGGATGGCTACACCTTC. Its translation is CATAGGAWMDGYTF.

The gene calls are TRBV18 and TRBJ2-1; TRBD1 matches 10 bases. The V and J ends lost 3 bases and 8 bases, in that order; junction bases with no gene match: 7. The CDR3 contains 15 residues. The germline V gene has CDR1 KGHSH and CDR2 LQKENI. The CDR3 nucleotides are TGTGCCAGCTCACCGGGACAGGGGACGAAAGATGAGCAGTTCTTC. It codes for CASSPGQGTKDEQFF. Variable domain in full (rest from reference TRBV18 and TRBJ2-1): NAGVMQNPRHLVRRRGQEARLRCSPMKGHSHVYWYRQLPEEGLKFMVYLQKENIIDESGMPKERFSAEFPKEGPSILRIQQVVRGDSAAYFCASSPGQGTKDEQFFGPGTRLTVL.

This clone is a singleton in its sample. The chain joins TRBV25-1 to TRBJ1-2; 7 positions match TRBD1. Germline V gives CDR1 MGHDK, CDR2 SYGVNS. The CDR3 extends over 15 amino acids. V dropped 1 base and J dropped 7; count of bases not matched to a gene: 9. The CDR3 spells CASSEWLGPGGGYTF. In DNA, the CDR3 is TGTGCCAGCAGTGAATGGTTGGGGCCAGGGGGTGGCTACACCTTC.

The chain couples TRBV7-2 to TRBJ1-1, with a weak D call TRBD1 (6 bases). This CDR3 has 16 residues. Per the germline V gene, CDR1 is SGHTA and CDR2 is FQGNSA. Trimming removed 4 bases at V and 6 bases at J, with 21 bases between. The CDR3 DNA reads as TGTGCCAGCAGCTCGCCAGGGGCCCCAAGTGGAGCTGAAGCTTTCTTT. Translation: CASSSPGAPSGAEAFF. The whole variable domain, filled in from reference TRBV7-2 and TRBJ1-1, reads GAGVSQSPSNKVTEKGKDVELRCDPISGHTALYWYRQSLGQGLEFLIYFQGNSAPDKSGLPSDRFSAERTGGSVSTLTIQRTQQEDSAVYLCASSSPGAPSGAEAFFGQGTRLTVV.

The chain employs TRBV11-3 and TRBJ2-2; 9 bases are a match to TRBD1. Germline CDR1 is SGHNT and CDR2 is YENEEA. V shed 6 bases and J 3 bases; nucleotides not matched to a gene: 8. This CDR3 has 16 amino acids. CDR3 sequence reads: CASRKNRGRDTGELFF. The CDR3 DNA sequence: TGTGCCAGCAGGAAAAACAGGGGGCGAGACACCGGGGAGCTGTTTTTT. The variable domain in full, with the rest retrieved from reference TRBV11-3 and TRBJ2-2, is EAGVVQSPRYKIIEKKQPVAFWCNPISGHNTLYWYLQNLGQGPELLIRYENEEAVDDSQLPKDRFSAERLKGVDSTLKIQPAELGDSAVYLCASRKNRGRDTGELFFGEGSRLTVL.